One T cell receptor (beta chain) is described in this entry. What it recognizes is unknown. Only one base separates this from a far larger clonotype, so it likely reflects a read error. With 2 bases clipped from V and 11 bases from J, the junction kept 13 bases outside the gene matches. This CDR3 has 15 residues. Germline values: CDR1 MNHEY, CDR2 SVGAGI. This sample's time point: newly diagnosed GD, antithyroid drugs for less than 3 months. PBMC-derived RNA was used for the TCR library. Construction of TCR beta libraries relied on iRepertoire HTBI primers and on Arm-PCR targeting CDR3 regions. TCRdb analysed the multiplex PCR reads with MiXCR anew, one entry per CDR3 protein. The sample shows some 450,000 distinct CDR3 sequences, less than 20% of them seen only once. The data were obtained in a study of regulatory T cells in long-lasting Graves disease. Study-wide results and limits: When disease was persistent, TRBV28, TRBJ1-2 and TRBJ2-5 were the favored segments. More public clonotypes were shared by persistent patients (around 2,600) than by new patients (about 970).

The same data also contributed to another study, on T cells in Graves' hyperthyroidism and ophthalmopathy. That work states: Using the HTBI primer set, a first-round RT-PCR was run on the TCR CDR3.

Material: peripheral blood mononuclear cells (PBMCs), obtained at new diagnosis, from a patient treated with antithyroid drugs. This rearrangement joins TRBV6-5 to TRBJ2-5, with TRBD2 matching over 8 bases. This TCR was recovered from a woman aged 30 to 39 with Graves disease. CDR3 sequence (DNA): TGTGCCAGCAGTTACGGGGGACTAGACCACAATGAGCAGTACTTC. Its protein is CASSYGGLDHNEQYF.